Detailed here is one T cell receptor beta chain. Its antigen is unknown. Per-base quality was not reported, and no clone a single base away is much larger than it. In the ViraFEST assay, PBMC were stimulated with viral peptide pools, and antigen-specific CD4+ T cell clonotypes were then identified by expansion using TCR sequencing. After around 11 days of culture, CD4+ T cells were isolated with the EasySep CD4+ T cell isolation kit. Participants received two doses of either the BNT162b2 or the mRNA-1273 mRNA SARS-CoV-2 vaccine. Healthy vaccine recipients had no prior SARS-CoV-2 infection, confirmed by negative nucleocapsid antibodies before and after vaccination. Each well held around 2 million PBMC cultured in IMDM containing roughly 5% human AB serum, roughly 9.6 IU/ml IL-2 and gentamicin, along with around 11 ug/ml peptides. On days 3 and 7, half of the culture medium was replaced with fresh IL-2-containing medium. Unless noted otherwise, every peptide stimulation condition was cultured in triplicate wells. Using Ficoll-Paque Plus gradient centrifugation, PBMC were separated from whole blood and then either used fresh or cryopreserved at -140C. The spike proteins of SARS-CoV-2 and of the common cold coronaviruses HCoV-NL63, HCoV-OC43 and HCoV-229E were spanned by overlapping peptide pools. The QIAamp micro DNA kit was used to extract genomic DNA from the cultured CD4+ T cells.

The record originates from a study of vaccination effects on CD4 cells after COVID-19 (dated by TCRdb to 2022 to 2024). Study-wide context: Across the study, the median time from the second dose to post-vaccine sampling was 72 days (range 14 to 241). The study compared SARS-CoV-2 spike-specific CD4+ TCR repertoires before and after mRNA vaccination in COVID-19 convalescent patients and infection-naive vaccine recipients. A total of 9 to 11 COVID-19 convalescent patients and several SARS-CoV-2-naive healthy vaccine recipients were included in the full study. Cultures from other donors in the study were sequenced using the Oncomine TCR Beta short-read assay on an Illumina iSeq 100. General study outcomes and caveats: In healthy vaccine recipients, vaccine-induced clones were almost all SARS-CoV-2 mono-reactive, with only 1 of 255 being cross-reactive with common cold coronaviruses. Limitations of the study were the small number of convalescent patients and the absence of early post-infection timepoints. Both infection-induced and vaccine-induced clones contracted markedly at late post-vaccination timepoints, which is consistent with waning T cell responses.

The library was obtained by the immunoSEQ multiplex PCR assay. DNA from the CD4+ T cells that had been cultured and isolated underwent TCR beta CDR3 sequencing. Turning to the authors' computational methods: Non-productive TCR sequences were discarded, and reads were trimmed to the CDR3 region, with only CDR3s of 7 or more amino acids retained. Antigen-specific clonotypes were identified using the MANAFEST web app by comparison of expansion in peptide wells against reference cultures. Positive clones required FDR<0.05 expansion versus reference and all other wells, odds ratio above 5, and frequency above 0.1% in two replicate wells. A clonotype was defined as cross-reactive if the clonotype was significantly expanded both in SARS-CoV-2 spike wells and in at least one common cold coronavirus spike condition. CDR3 similarity was assessed by Levenshtein distance using the stringdist R package, and unrooted trees were constructed with ape in R 3.6.1. Imported from immuneACCESS, the table was reduced by TCRdb to in-frame sequences with V and J called. These copies leave out some clones; in studies compared against another copy, an unresolved V gene accounts for under half, and the cause of the remainder is not known. The V and J calls and clone size come from that table; D and trimming were worked out from the DNA. This sample has around 26,000 clones in its table, and roughly three quarters of those were observed once. Roughly 8.7% of the sample belongs to the ten largest clones.

From the cysteine through the phenylalanine, the CDR3 covers 16 amino acids. The sequence is cut down to CDR3 DNA, 48 bases in frame from base 1. A distance of 10 bases separates the germline ends of V and J, which lose 2 bases and 2 bases respectively. The germline V gene (reference sequence) specifies MNHNY as CDR1 and SVGAGI as CDR2. This chain is built from TRBV6-6 and TRBJ1-6; the D gene remains uncertain. Sequencing was performed on CD4+ T cells from PBMCs cultured with SARS-CoV-2 spike peptides, taken after COVID-19 vaccination. The cell subset or site tag for this specimen amounts to: SARS-CoV-2 spike overlapping peptide pool stimulation. The clonotype comes from a human donor who received a COVID-19 vaccine. CDR3 sequence: CASSYIPGTYNSPLHF. At the DNA level, the sequence is TGTGCCAGCAGTTACATCCCCGGAACCTATAATTCACCCCTCCACTTT.